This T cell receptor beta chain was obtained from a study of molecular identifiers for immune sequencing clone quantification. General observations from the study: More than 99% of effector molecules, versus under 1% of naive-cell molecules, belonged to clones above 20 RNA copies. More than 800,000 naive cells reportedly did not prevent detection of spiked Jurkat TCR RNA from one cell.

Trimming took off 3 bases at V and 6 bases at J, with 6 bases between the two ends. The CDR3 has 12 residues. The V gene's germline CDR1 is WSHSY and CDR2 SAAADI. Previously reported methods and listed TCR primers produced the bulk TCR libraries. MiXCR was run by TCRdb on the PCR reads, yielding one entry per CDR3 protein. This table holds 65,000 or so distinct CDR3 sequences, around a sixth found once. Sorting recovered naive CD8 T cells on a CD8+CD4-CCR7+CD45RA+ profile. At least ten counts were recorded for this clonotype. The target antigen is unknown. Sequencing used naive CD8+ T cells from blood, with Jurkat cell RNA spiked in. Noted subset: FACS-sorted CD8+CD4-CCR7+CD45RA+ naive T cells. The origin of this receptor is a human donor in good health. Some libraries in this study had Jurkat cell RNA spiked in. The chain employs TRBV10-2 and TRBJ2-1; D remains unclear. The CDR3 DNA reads TGCGCCAGCAGTGATCTGTCCAATGAGCAGTTCTTC. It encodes CASSDLSNEQFF.